A selection of T cell receptor beta chains follows, all from one sample in a study of blood T cell repertoires in COVID-19. Method: immunoSEQ multiplex PCR; TCRdb's copy keeps in-frame clones and lacks some. Of some 330,000 clones listed, roughly 90% are singletons. The specimen sequenced was peripheral blood. Receptor source: a woman aged 50 to 65 with active or convalescent COVID-19. The CDR3 runs from the conserved cysteine through the conserved F or W. Size values are once, few and many counts, or a class for expanded clones, and some rows have none.

v_gene	j_gene	abundance	CDR3aa
TRBV10-3	TRBJ1-2	few	CAISEDGFYGYTF
TRBV27	TRBJ2-1	.	CASSPPPRDRGKYIEQFF
TRBV7-2	TRBJ2-7	once	CASSSSSGTYEQYF
TRBV10-3	TRBJ1-4	.	CAIRISGIEKLFF
TRBV7-9	TRBJ1-2	.	CASSLAPSKQGTYTF
TRBV28	TRBJ2-2	.	CASSLLQGTGELFF
TRBV6-2/TRBV6-3	TRBJ2-2	.	CASSPRVNTGELFF
TRBV5-1	TRBJ2-7	.	CASSLIRGRNEQYF
TRBV3-1/TRBV3-2	TRBJ2-7	.	CASSQASGYEQYF
TRBV28	TRBJ1-1	.	CASSLGPGGGRMDFF
TRBV4-1	TRBJ2-7	.	CASSQRGGGLNEQYF
TRBV9	TRBJ1-6	once	CASTNREAGGSPLHF
TRBV27	TRBJ1-1	.	CASSSATWQSTEAFF
TRBV27	TRBJ1-1	.	CASRNRANTEAFF
TRBV11-2	TRBJ1-1	.	CASSLGSAGLNTEAFF
TRBV4-1	TRBJ2-1	once	CASSKGQGVYNEQFF
TRBV11-3	TRBJ2-7	.	CASSLTSSYEQYF
TRBV29-1	TRBJ2-3	.	CSGGGSSTDTQYF
TRBV28	TRBJ1-2	.	CASSTGYGYTF
TRBV6-5	TRBJ1-5	.	CASSPRGRANQPQHF
TRBV19	TRBJ2-6	.	CASSRSTSGSYSGANVLTF
TRBV9	TRBJ2-3	.	CASSAGLGVTDTQYF
TRBV28	TRBJ2-7	.	CASSLIWNREGGPQYF
TRBV14	TRBJ1-6	.	CASSQVAGEGSPLHF
TRBV14	TRBJ2-7	.	CASSHSTSSGSKYF
TRBV19	TRBJ1-1	.	CASSLTGGTEAFF
TRBV30	TRBJ1-3	.	CARQGAPGNTIYF
TRBV10-3	TRBJ1-1	.	CAISGAEGAARNTEAFF
TRBV6-2/TRBV6-3	TRBJ2-7	.	CASSLGIRAPYEQYF
TRBV5-4	TRBJ1-1	.	CASSSALDRRWNTEAFF
TRBV7-3	TRBJ2-1	.	CASSLTGAWNEQFF